The 2 T cell receptor beta chains below were found in one sample sequenced in a study of blood T cell repertoires in COVID-19. Sequenced by immunoSEQ multiplex PCR; TCRdb stores in-frame clones only, minus some. The sample consists of around 85,000 clones, around 88% of them appearing once. Sequencing used PBMCs or T cells enriched from blood (not recorded which). These receptors came from a woman aged 45-59 years with acute COVID-19.

V and J are TRBV30 and TRBJ2-5; D gene uncertain. Trimming took 2 bases from V and 3 from J, leaving 16 bases between them. This CDR3 region has 15 residues. Germline values: CDR1 GTSNPN, CDR2 SVGIG (reference sequence). CDR3 residues: CAWSHKPTPEETQYF. The CDR3 bases are TGTGCCTGGAGTCATAAACCGACTCCTGAAGAGACCCAGTACTTC.

The V call is TRBV5-6, the J call TRBJ2-6; TRBD1 is a possible D gene (5 bases). Trimming left V 3 bases short and J 0 bases short, with 7 bases between. This CDR3 has 15 amino acids. From germline, CDR1 is SGHDT and CDR2 YYEEEE. DNA of the CDR3: TGTGCCAGCAGCTATAGGGGCTCTGGGGCCAACGTCCTGACTTTC. Protein sequence: CASSYRGSGANVLTF.